This T cell receptor beta chain was found in a study of T cell responses to AZD1222 COVID-19 vaccine (dated by TCRdb to the early 2020s). With respect to the entire study: AZD1222 recipients whose second dose came at about 4 weeks and those whose second dose came at about 12 weeks were combined into one group, since spike-specific TCR depth and breadth did not differ between the two schedules. Trial participants were enrolled by age into 18-55, 56-69 and 70-plus year subgroups, with around 150, 28 and 57 TCR-sequenced participants respectively. TCR sequencing covered some 240 trial participants: some 210 given two doses of AZD1222 and 26 given two doses of MenACWY control vaccine. The paper's findings and limits, for the study overall: No day 14 peak-response samples were available, so repertoires were characterized only after the peak T cell response. Participants were mostly white British, with more females than males. The authors suggested clonal diversity may have been underestimated. The 56-69-year group was small, and its depth increase did not reach significance, likely because of low power. Nearly half of unique spike-specific TCRs reportedly recognized epitopes outside regions mutated in the B.1.351 and B.1.1.7 variants. Only five to seven AZD1222 recipients were SARS-CoV-2 seropositive at baseline, limiting conclusions about previously exposed vaccinees. The whole spike protein was spanned by vaccine-associated CD4 TCRs, and dominant responses were seen in regions 160-218 and 743-854. After two AZD1222 doses, spike-specific TCR breadth and depth were significantly higher than at day 0 and than in MenACWY recipients.

The CDR3 regions of human TCRbeta chains were analyzed by immunosequencing. Per the original workflow: Repertoire TCRs were checked for matches against a reference library of SARS-CoV-2-specific TCRs that had been generated using the MIRA antigen-specificity platform. Breadth was defined as the fraction of unique TCRs that were SARS-CoV-2-associated, and depth was defined as the fraction of total T cells that were SARS-CoV-2-associated. Using the MIRA data, each spike-specific TCR was assigned both to the spike region to which the TCR was reactive and to a CD4 or CD8 class. Log10-transformed breadth and depth values were compared by one-way ANOVA with Sidak's multiple comparisons tests. TCRdb mirrors the immuneACCESS table, restricted to in-frame sequences. Some clones are absent from its copies; in checked studies, under half trace to an unresolved V gene, and the reason for the others is unknown. The V and J calls and clone size are taken from that table; D and trimming were inferred from the DNA. The sample table holds approximately 160,000 clones, of which roughly nine tenths were seen once. 1.5% of the sample is in the top ten clones.

Details on this clone: The antigen it binds to is not known. Per-base qualities were not stored, and no clone one base away is much larger.

The time point label of this sample denotes: baseline before first vaccination. The vaccinee samples were drawn from two UK trials, COV001 and COV002, one of which was a single-blind randomized controlled phase 2/3 trial testing AZD1222 (ChAdOx1 nCoV-19) in healthy adults. For TCRbeta chain sequencing, PBMC samples were collected from trial participants at day 0 and at day 28 after the second dose. Via the germline V gene, CDR1 is MDHEN and CDR2 SYDVKM. Trimming at the junction amounts to 7 bases on V and 2 bases on J, and the germline ends lie 15 bases apart. The CDR3 contains 14 residues, cysteine and phenylalanine counted. The read is trimmed to its CDR3 DNA, 42 bases read in frame from base 1.

The receptor's source is an adult in good health. The chain links TRBV28 with TRBJ2-7; the D gene lacks a confident call. The sample here was peripheral blood, taken on day 0 of AZD1222 vaccination. The CDR3 here reads CASTPIGSTYEQYF. At the DNA level, the sequence is TGTGCCAGCACCCCCATCGGCAGTACCTACGAGCAGTACTTC.